A selection of T cell receptor beta chains follows, all from one sample in a study of tumor T cells in aggressive B-cell lymphoma. The data were produced by immunoSEQ multiplex PCR, yet TCRdb's version contains in-frame clones alone and is incomplete. The sample has 2,000 or so clones, over 70% seen once; the top ten hold over 13%. Sequenced: tumor tissue. The receptors here all came from an adult with diffuse large B cell lymphoma. Each CDR3 is given with its conserved first and last residue. D genes are given only for firm matches. Only part of the rows carry a size: once, few, many, or a class if the clone is expanded.

V	D	J	size	DNA	CDR3
TRBV7-8	TRBD2	TRBJ2-1	-	TGTGCCAGCAGCTTAGGCGGGGAGCGGGGTGAGCAGTTCTTC	CASSLGGERGEQFF
TRBV4-2	TRBD1	TRBJ1-2	-	TGTGCCAGCAGCTTAGACGTGACAGGGGATCCTGGCTACACCTTC	CASSLDVTGDPGYTF
TRBV10-3	TRBD2	TRBJ2-7	-	TGTGCCATCAACGCCGGGACTAGCGGGGGGTACGAGCAGTACTTC	CAINAGTSGGYEQYF
TRBV6-4	TRBD1	TRBJ2-3	-	TGTGCCAGCAGCGCCGGGACAGGGGCAGATACGCAGTATTTT	CASSAGTGADTQYF
TRBV5-4	TRBD2	TRBJ2-3	-	TGTGCCAGCAGCCAAGGGACTAGCGGACCAGATACGCAGTATTTT	CASSQGTSGPDTQYF
TRBV10-3	TRBD2	TRBJ2-3	-	TGTGCCATCAGTGGCCCGGGGAGGCTAGCGGCCGTTGAGGATACGCAGTATTTT	CAISGPGRLAAVEDTQYF
TRBV2	-	TRBJ1-1	-	TGTGCCAGCAGTGAAGGGGAGTACACTGAAGCTTTCTTT	CASSEGEYTEAFF
TRBV28	-	TRBJ1-5	-	TGTGCCAGCGGCGGCAGGGGCTTGGTGAAAGCCCAGCATTTT	CASGGRGLVKAQHF
TRBV5-5	-	TRBJ1-3	-	TGTGCCAGCAGCTTGGTAGTCACCTCTGGAAACACCATATATTTT	CASSLVVTSGNTIYF
TRBV9	-	TRBJ1-4	few	TGTGCCAGCAGCGTAGGAGGATGGGATGAAAAACTGTTTTTT	CASSVGGWDEKLFF
TRBV15	-	TRBJ1-1	few	TGTGCCACCAGCAGAGATGGACACCGGAACACTGAAGCTTTCTTT	CATSRDGHRNTEAFF
TRBV5-6	TRBD1	TRBJ2-1	-	TGTGCCAGCAGCTTGTCGGGACAGGGTTCCTACAATGAGCAGTTCTTC	CASSLSGQGSYNEQFF
TRBV7-7	-	TRBJ2-2	-	TGTGCCAGCAGCTTAGATCGCCTAGCCTTGAACACCGGGGAGCTGTTTTTT	CASSLDRLALNTGELFF
TRBV7-9	-	TRBJ1-3	-	TGTGCCAGCAGCTTGCCTACCAGACAGGCGAGCTCTGGAAACACCATATATTTT	CASSLPTRQASSGNTIYF